This entry is about one T cell receptor (beta chain). Its antigen is not yet known. No base-level quality is on record; no much larger clone is a single base apart. The data are from a study of cytomegalovirus exposure and HLA in healthy donors (TCRdb year 2017). About the full investigation: According to a later analysis, one platform produced both the roughly 120 validation repertoires and the roughly 650 repertoires of the first cohort. In addition to the first cohort of around 670 subjects, a separate validation cohort of 120 different subjects was used. To predict cytomegalovirus infection status, the study combined high-throughput TCR immunosequencing, statistical association of individual TCRs with disease status, and machine learning. The study aimed to test whether signatures of past pathogen exposure could be identified by cataloging public T cell receptors.

What the research found in general, with its limitations: The study gave a list of about 170 TCR beta chains associated with cytomegalovirus. A few of the identified cytomegalovirus-associated TCR beta chains were confirmed in vitro to be specific for cytomegalovirus antigens. The authors suggested that the approach could potentially be extended to other disease states and immunological phenotypes. The classifier was reported to diagnose cytomegalovirus status with high specificity and sensitivity in both the original cohort and the validation cohort. A later analysis found that TCRs clustered in the first cohort also tended to co-occur in the roughly 110 validation repertoires, with approximately 94% of cluster scores above 0. Across donors, most TCR sequences were observed very rarely, whereas some public TCRs were present in many individuals. A later analysis had no HLA typing for the validation cohort, so co-occurrence there was scored across all 120 repertoires.

The CDR3, cysteine through phenylalanine, is 15 amino acids long. Only the CDR3 DNA is retained, 45 bases long and in frame from the first base. Deletion took 8 bases off V and 3 bases off J, with a span of 17 bases between the germline ends. CDR1 and CDR2 are drawn from the germline V gene: MNHNS, SASEGT. The donors belonged to the validation cohort of over a hundred subjects, which was separate from the roughly 680-subject first cohort. The method behind the library was the immunoSEQ multiplex PCR assay. In the source study's methods: A statistical classification framework was built for diagnosing cytomegalovirus status from the catalog of TCR beta chain sequences. Imported from immuneACCESS, the table was reduced by TCRdb to in-frame sequences with V and J called. These copies leave out some clones; in studies compared against another copy, an unresolved V gene accounts for under half, and the cause of the remainder is not known. From that table come the V and J calls and clone size; the DNA was used to work out D and trimming. This sample is represented by some 170,000 clones; approximately 87% of them were singletons. Roughly 1.3% of the sample comes from the top ten.

The sequencing input was PBMCs. The sequence derives from a woman in her twenties or thirties in good health and CMV-seronegative. The rearrangement joined TRBV6-1 to TRBJ1-5; the best D guess is TRBD1, with 5 bases matching. The DNA reads as follows: TGTGCCAGCGACACAGGAACCAGGCTCAATCAGCCCCAGCATTTT. Its translation reads: CASDTGTRLNQPQHF.